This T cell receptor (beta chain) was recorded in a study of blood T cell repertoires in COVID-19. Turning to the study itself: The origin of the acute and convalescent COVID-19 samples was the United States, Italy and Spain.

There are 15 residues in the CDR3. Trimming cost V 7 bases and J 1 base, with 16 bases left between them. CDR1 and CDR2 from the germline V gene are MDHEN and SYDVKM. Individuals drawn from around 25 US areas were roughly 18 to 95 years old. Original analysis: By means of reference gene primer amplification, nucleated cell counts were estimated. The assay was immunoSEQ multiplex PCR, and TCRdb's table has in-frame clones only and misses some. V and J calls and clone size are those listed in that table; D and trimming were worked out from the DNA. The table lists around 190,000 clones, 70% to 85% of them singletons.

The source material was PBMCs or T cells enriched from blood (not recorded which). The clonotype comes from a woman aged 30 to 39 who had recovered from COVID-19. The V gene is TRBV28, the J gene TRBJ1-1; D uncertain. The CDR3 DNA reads TGTGCCAGCATCTCAGTGCTAGGAGGGAACACTGAAGCTTTCTTT. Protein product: CASISVLGGNTEAFF.